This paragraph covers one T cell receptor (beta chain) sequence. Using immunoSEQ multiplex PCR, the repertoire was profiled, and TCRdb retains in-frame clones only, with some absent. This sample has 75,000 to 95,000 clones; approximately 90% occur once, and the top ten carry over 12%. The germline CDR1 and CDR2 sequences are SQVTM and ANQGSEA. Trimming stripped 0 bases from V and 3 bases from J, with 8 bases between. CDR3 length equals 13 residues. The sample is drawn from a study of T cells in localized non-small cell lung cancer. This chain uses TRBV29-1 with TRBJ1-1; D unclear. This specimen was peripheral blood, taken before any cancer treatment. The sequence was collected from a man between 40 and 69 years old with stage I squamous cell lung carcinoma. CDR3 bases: TGCAGCGTTGAAGAGTCTAGGGACACTGAAGCTTTCTTT. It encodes CSVEESRDTEAFF.